The 24 T cell receptor beta chains presented below share a single source sample, sequenced in a study of metastatic and nonmetastatic thyroid tumors. From the PCR reads, TCRdb re-called clones with MiXCR. The repertoire holds more than 9,000 clones, with 28% as singletons. No treatment had been given to any patient before thyroid surgery. The sample taken for sequencing was tumor tissue. These receptors came from a male donor with papillary thyroid cancer or a benign thyroid nodule (not recorded which). Some clones in this sample may be carry-over from other donors' samples.

Judged by abundance, this clone is large. The chain uses TRBV12-5 and TRBJ1-1; D uncertain. The germline CDR1 and CDR2 sequences are LGHNT and FRNRAP. This CDR3 region has 13 residues. Trimming removed 1 base at V and 1 base at J, with 4 bases between. CDR3 nucleotides: TGTGCTAGTGGTTTGGAGGCGAACACTGAAGCTTTCTTT. Protein sequence: CASGLEANTEAFF.

This clone is medium-sized by share. The V and J genes are TRBV2 and TRBJ1-6; 8 bases are a match to TRBD1. Trimming removed 2 bases from V and 9 bases from J; junction bases left unmatched: 12. Germline CDR1 reads SNHLY; CDR2 reads FYNNEI. CDR3 length: 17 residues. The CDR3 is CASSEYLAAGGGSPLHF. Written as DNA, the CDR3 is TGTGCCAGCAGTGAATACCTTGCCGCAGGGGGCGGTTCACCCCTCCACTTT.

By sample fraction, this clone is medium-sized. The chain joins TRBV5-1 to TRBJ2-2, with TRBD2 matching 10 bases. Germline CDR1 and CDR2: SGHRS and YFSETQ. The CDR3 consists of 16 residues. V lost 0 bases to trimming and J lost 6 bases; unmatched junction nucleotides: 5. CDR3 region: CASSLVSSGSPGELFF. Here the CDR3 DNA reads TGCGCCAGCAGCTTGGTTTCTAGCGGGAGCCCCGGGGAGCTGTTTTTT.

CDR3 loop: CASSGAQVAPYEQYV. CDR3 DNA sequence: TGTGCCAGCAGTGGAGCGCAAGTCGCCCCCTACGAGCAGTACGTC. The genes are TRBV6-1 and TRBJ2-7, with no clear D. The germline V gene encodes CDR1 MNHNS and CDR2 SASEGT. V lost 4 bases and J 2 bases, leaving 15 bases between the germline ends. This CDR3 is 15 amino acids long.

This clone is classed as medium-sized. V is TRBV20-1 and J is TRBJ1-2, with 7 positions matching TRBD1. This CDR3 has 14 residues. Germline V lookup: CDR1 DFQATT, CDR2 SNEGSKA (reference sequence). V shed 5 bases and J 4 bases; nucleotides not matched to a gene: 10. This chain's CDR3 is CSAVNRQGGYGYTF. DNA for the CDR3: TGCAGTGCTGTCAACCGACAGGGTGGCTATGGCTACACCTTC.

Judged by abundance, this clone is medium-sized. This rearrangement joins TRBV7-2 to TRBJ1-2, with 9 bases matching TRBD1. V shed 0 bases and J 4 bases; nucleotides not matched to a gene: 3. Germline V lookup: CDR1 SGHTA, CDR2 FQGNSA. The CDR3 contains 15 residues. CDR3 in amino acids: CASSLARDRVYGYTF. CDR3 DNA sequence: TGTGCCAGCAGCTTAGCGAGGGACAGGGTCTATGGCTACACCTTC.

This clone showed up many times. This chain joins TRBV20-1 and TRBJ2-1, with 7 nucleotides matching TRBD2. Trimming cost V 0 bases and J 1 base; bases outside gene matches: 9. The germline CDR1 and CDR2 sequences are DFQATT and SNEGSKA (reference sequence). The length of the CDR3 is 17 residues. The CDR3 nucleotides are TGCAGTGCTAGAGATGCTCAGCGGGACCCTTCCTACAATGAGCAGTTCTTC. Encoded protein: CSARDAQRDPSYNEQFF.

This clone was detected a few times. This rearrangement joins TRBV7-2 to TRBJ2-1; 15 nucleotides match TRBD2. V shed 7 bases, J shed 8 bases, and the junction held 21 bases outside the gene matches. Germline V gene data show CDR1 as SGHTA and CDR2 as FQGNSA. The CDR3 is made up of 20 amino acids. CDR3 protein: CASISPGTSGRFPGSDEQFF. As DNA, the CDR3 is TGTGCCAGCATCTCACCGGGGACTAGCGGGAGGTTTCCCGGATCGGATGAGCAGTTCTTC.

Remarks on this clone: A read error is possible here, since a much larger clone lies one base away. This chain uses TRBV5-4 with TRBJ2-2, with D possibly being TRBD1 or TRBD2 (5 bases each). Germline-derived CDR1 and CDR2 are SGHNT and YYREEE (reference sequence). V shed 0 bases and J shed 10 bases, with 13 bases lying between them. The CDR3 loop spans 14 amino acids. The CDR3 loop reads CASSLGALGVELFF. CDR3 DNA sequence: TGTGCCAGCAGCTTGGGGGCGTTGGGGGTGGAGCTGTTTTTT.

This clone has a count of ten or more. This chain connects TRBV10-2 to TRBJ2-3; TRBD1 matches at 8 bases. The CDR3 loop spans 13 amino acids. V gave up 8 bases and J gave up 4 bases; unmatched junction bases: 5. Looked up from germline, CDR1 is WSHSY and CDR2 is SAAADI. The CDR3 nucleotides are TGCGCCAGCGGGTCAGGGGGCTCAGATACGCAGTATTTT. Translating gives CASGSGGSDTQYF.

This chain uses TRBV19 with TRBJ2-7; 10 nucleotides match TRBD2. Per germline, CDR1 LNHDA and CDR2 SQIVND (reference sequence). This CDR3 region has 15 residues. Trimming at V came to 4 bases and at J to 4 bases, leaving 7 bases not matched to a gene. CDR3 sequence (DNA): TGTGCCAGTAGTACTGGGCTAGCGGGAGTGTACGAGCAGTACTTC. Its protein product is CASSTGLAGVYEQYF.

This sequence joins TRBV30 and TRBJ1-6; no reliable D call. Trimming left V 4 bases short and J 9 bases short, with 16 bases between. Looked up from germline, CDR1 is GTSNPN and CDR2 is SVGIG (reference sequence). The CDR3 covers 14 residues. CDR3 amino acids: CAWKRGPSGSPLHF. CDR3 coding DNA: TGTGCCTGGAAGCGTGGCCCGTCCGGTTCACCCCTCCACTTT.

There are many counts of this clone. The J gene is TRBJ2-3, the V gene TRBV5-5, with unresolved D. The CDR3 is 12 amino acids. V lost 0 bases to trimming and J lost 5 bases, with 4 bases between them. The V gene's germline CDR1 is SGHKS and CDR2 YYEKEE (reference sequence). For the CDR3, the DNA is TGTGCCAGCAGCTTGGAGATAGATACGCAGTATTTT. It codes for CASSLEIDTQYF.

Of note for this clone: It is likely a read error, because the conserved phenylalanine at the end of the CDR3 is missing. The V gene is TRBV7-6, the J gene TRBJ2-7, with TRBD1 matching over 11 bases. Germline CDR1 reads SGHVS; CDR2 reads FNYEAQ. The CDR3 runs to 15 residues. The DNA for the CDR3 is TGTGCCAGCAGCTTGGGGACAGGGGGGACCTACGATCAGTACCTC. This codes for CASSLGTGGTYDQYL.

This clone was detected ten times or more. This sequence joins TRBV4-3 and TRBJ2-1; 10 bases align to TRBD2. Germline V CDR1 and CDR2: LGHNA, YSLEER. The CDR3 totals 17 residues. J gave up 7 bases and V 4 bases, and 13 bases lay outside the gene matches. The CDR3 spells CASSLIALAGDRNEQFF. The CDR3 nucleotides read TGCGCCAGCAGCCTTATCGCCCTAGCGGGAGACAGGAATGAGCAGTTCTTC.

The chain couples TRBV7-2 to TRBJ2-5, with 9 positions matching TRBD2. This CDR3 has 17 residues. V lost 1 base and J lost 1; bases outside the gene matches: 7. CDR1 and CDR2 (germline): SGHTA, FQGNSA. In nucleotides, the CDR3 is TGTGCCAGCAGCTTAGTTGTTATTAGCGGGGGCCAAGAGACCCAGTACTTC. This translates into CASSLVVISGGQETQYF.

This clone appeared many times. A much larger clone differs from this one at a single base, so this may be a read error. The chain uses TRBV20-1 and TRBJ1-1; 8 bases fit TRBD1. The germline CDR1 and CDR2 sequences are DFQATT and SNEGSKA (reference sequence). The CDR3 loop spans 12 amino acids. In nucleotides, the CDR3 is TGCAGTGCTTGGGACAGGAACACTGAAGCTCTCTTT. It is translated as CSAWDRNTEALF.

This clone is medium-sized by share. The gene calls are TRBV6-5 and TRBJ2-2; a weak D match, TRBD2 (5 bases). The CDR3 runs 17 residues. In germline, CDR1 is MNHEY, CDR2 SVGAGI. V gave up 0 bases and J gave up 2 bases, with 13 bases separating them. Here the CDR3 reads CASSYSGPRGNTGELFF. Written as DNA, the CDR3 is TGTGCCAGCAGTTACTCGGGTCCCCGGGGAAACACCGGGGAGCTGTTTTTT.

The chain is built from TRBV20-1 and TRBJ2-7; TRBD1 aligns across 11 bases. CDR3 size: 14 residues. Germline values: CDR1 DFQATT, CDR2 SNEGSKA (reference sequence). The trim removed 3 bases at V and 5 bases at J, leaving 6 bases unmatched. CDR3 nucleotide sequence: TGCAGTGCTAGGGAGGACAGGGGGCTAAACGAGCAGTACTTC. Residues: CSAREDRGLNEQYF.

This clone was found many times. The V and J genes are TRBV10-3 and TRBJ2-7; tentatively, D is TRBD1 or TRBD2 (6 bases each). Trimming took 2 bases from V and 3 from J, leaving 20 bases between them. Germline V gene data show CDR1 as ENHRY and CDR2 as SYGVKD. CDR3 length: 17 residues. The CDR3 spells CAISETPQGGNFYEQYV. CDR3 bases: TGTGCCATCAGTGAGACCCCCCAAGGGGGGAACTTCTACGAGCAGTACGTC.

V gene TRBV4-1 combines with J gene TRBJ2-7, with D tentatively TRBD1 or TRBD2 (5 bases each). The germline V gene encodes CDR1 MGHRA and CDR2 YSYEKL. This CDR3 spans 15 amino acids. V was pared by 5 bases and J by 0 bases, with 14 bases between. The CDR3 protein is CASSLFSGTSYEQYF. DNA of the CDR3: TGCGCCAGCAGCTTATTTTCCGGGACCTCCTACGAGCAGTACTTC.

This clone was counted between two and nine times. The chain has TRBV24-1 and TRBJ1-2; the D is unclear. Germline V gene sequence: CDR1 KGHDR, CDR2 SFDVKD. V was shortened by 4 bases and J by 2 bases, with 7 bases between the two germline ends. This CDR3 spans 13 amino acids. The CDR3 DNA sequence: TGTGCCACCAGTGACCCCCCAAACTATGGCTACACCTTC. Translated: CATSDPPNYGYTF.

This clone has ten or more counts. The chain uses TRBV29-1 and TRBJ2-7; 9 bases match TRBD1. Looked up from germline, CDR1 is SQVTM and CDR2 is ANQGSEA. Trimming cost V 4 bases and J 4 bases; bases outside gene matches: 5. This CDR3 spans 13 amino acids. CDR3 sequence reads: CSVAGDRAYEQYF. The CDR3 DNA is TGCAGCGTTGCCGGGGACAGGGCTTACGAGCAGTACTTC.

The chain uses TRBV11-2 and TRBJ2-5; D may correspond to TRBD1 or TRBD2 (5 bases each). The CDR3 spans 14 residues. V lost 7 bases, J lost 5 bases, and 17 bases lay in between. Germline V gives CDR1 SGHAT, CDR2 FQNNGV. CDR3 residues: CASIHWAGAETQYF. CDR3 coding DNA: TGTGCCAGCATCCATTGGGCCGGGGCCGAGACCCAGTACTTC.